These T cell receptor beta chains were read from a single sample in a study of PD-L1 blockade in urothelial cancer. Sequencing used immunoSEQ multiplex PCR; TCRdb keeps in-frame clones, though not all of them. The table records 30,000 to 40,000 clones, about 82% of them present only once. The starting material was PBMCs, obtained around atezolizumab (anti-PD-L1) treatment. Receptors originate from a man older than 75 with urothelial cancer. Each CDR3 is given with its conserved first and last residue. A D gene is named only where the DNA matches it firmly. Clone size appears in some rows only: once, few, many, or a class for an expanded clone.

j_call	clone_size	d_call	v_call	cdr3_nt	cdr3_aa
TRBJ1-2	NA	TRBD1	TRBV27	TGTGCCAGCAGCCGGGACAGGGGAGGGGGTAACTATGGCTACACCTTC	CASSRDRGGGNYGYTF
TRBJ1-4	NA	TRBD1	TRBV15	TGTGCCACCAGCAGGAGACAGGGCGATGAAAAACTGTTTTTT	CATSRRQGDEKLFF
TRBJ2-7	NA	TRBD2	TRBV7-9	TGTGCCAGCAGCTTATATTCTGGTGGGAGGGCCGGGACCTACGAGCAGTACTTC	CASSLYSGGRAGTYEQYF
TRBJ2-5	NA	TRBD2	TRBV28	TGTGCCAGCAGTTCCCCGGGACTAGCGGGAGCAGAGACCCAGTACTTC	CASSSPGLAGAETQYF
TRBJ2-2	NA	TRBD1	TRBV5-4	TGTGCCAGCAGCTTGGGGACAGGGAAGAACACCGGGGAGCTGTTTTTT	CASSLGTGKNTGELFF
TRBJ2-7	NA	TRBD1	TRBV2	TGTGCCAGCAGCCAGGGGGACGAGCAGTACTTC	CASSQGDEQYF
TRBJ2-4	NA	NA	TRBV28	TGTGCCAGCAGTGCAGGGATCAGGCTGGCCAAAAACATTCAGTACTTC	CASSAGIRLAKNIQYF
TRBJ2-4	NA	TRBD2	TRBV28	TGTGCCAGCCGGCCGGGGGGATCGAATTTCGTTCAGTACTTC	CASRPGGSNFVQYF
TRBJ1-5	NA	NA	TRBV6-6	TGTGCCAGCAGCCGCCTTGAGGACGGGGTCAATCAGCCCCAGCATTTT	CASSRLEDGVNQPQHF
TRBJ2-7	NA	NA	TRBV29-1	TGCAGCGTTCGGGCTAGCGCACCGGGGGAGCAGTACTTC	CSVRASAPGEQYF
TRBJ2-7	once	TRBD2	TRBV7-2	TGTGCCAGCAGCTTAGCAGCCAGCGGGAGGGAGCAGTACTTC	CASSLAASGREQYF
TRBJ2-2	NA	TRBD2	TRBV19	TGTGCCACCGGGACTAGAGGGTGGGCCGGGGAGCTGTTTTTT	CATGTRGWAGELFF
TRBJ1-1	NA	NA	TRBV11-3	TGTGCCAGCAGCGTACCATATGACAGCCTGAACACTGAAGCTTTCTTT	CASSVPYDSLNTEAFF
TRBJ2-1	NA	TRBD2	TRBV28	TGTGCCAGCAGTTTTGTAGCGGGAGGTTACAATGAGCAGTTCTTC	CASSFVAGGYNEQFF
TRBJ2-7	NA	NA	TRBV11-2	TGTGCCAGCAGCTTCGACATAGCCTACGAGCAGTACTTC	CASSFDIAYEQYF
TRBJ1-5	once	NA	TRBV27	TGTGCCAGCGGATACGGGGGAAGCAATCAGCCCCAGCATTTT	CASGYGGSNQPQHF
TRBJ2-7	NA	TRBD1	TRBV7-2	TGTGCCAGCAGCCCCCAACAGGGGTCGGGATACGAGCAGTACTTC	CASSPQQGSGYEQYF
TRBJ2-5	NA	NA	TRBV6-1	TGTGCCAGCTTCACCCGGGAAGAAGGGGAGACCCAGTACTTC	CASFTREEGETQYF
TRBJ1-5	once	NA	TRBV19	TGTGCCAGTAGGCTGGGGAGGGAGTATAGCAATCAGCCCCAGCATTTT	CASRLGREYSNQPQHF
TRBJ1-5	NA	TRBD1	TRBV30	TGTGCCTGGAGTGACGACAGGGTTCAGCCCCAGCATTTT	CAWSDDRVQPQHF
TRBJ1-2	NA	NA	TRBV7-2	TGTGCCAGCAGCCGCAGCGGGGACATTCCTAACTATGGCTACACCTTC	CASSRSGDIPNYGYTF
TRBJ1-4	NA	TRBD1	TRBV11-2	TGTGCCAGCAGCCTACGGGGGACAGGCCCTAGGGATGAAAAACTGTTTTTT	CASSLRGTGPRDEKLFF
TRBJ1-4	NA	NA	TRBV5-1	TGCGCCAGCAGCTTGGGGCCGAATGAAAAACTGTTTTTT	CASSLGPNEKLFF
TRBJ2-5	NA	TRBD2	TRBV5-6	TGTGCCAGCAGCTCGCTAGCGGGAGTCGGCGGGGAGACCCAGTACTTC	CASSSLAGVGGETQYF
TRBJ2-7	few	TRBD2	TRBV2	TGTGCCAGCAGCGCAATAGCGGGAGGGTTGTACGAGCAGTACTTC	CASSAIAGGLYEQYF
TRBJ1-2	NA	TRBD1	TRBV30	TGTGCCTGGAGTGCCCCGACAGGGACTAACTATGGCTACACCTTC	CAWSAPTGTNYGYTF
TRBJ2-3	NA	NA	TRBV5-1	TGCGCCAGCAGCTTGGGCCCTCCGTCTTCAGGAGATACGCAGTATTTT	CASSLGPPSSGDTQYF
TRBJ2-7	few	TRBD1	TRBV5-4	TGTGCCAGCAGACGACAGGGGTCCTCCTACGAGCAGTACTTC	CASRRQGSSYEQYF
TRBJ2-7	NA	NA	TRBV10-3	TGTGCCATCAGTGCGGGAGACTACGAGCAGTACTTC	CAISAGDYEQYF
TRBJ2-7	once	TRBD2	TRBV19	TGTGCCAGTACCCCATCCGGGGCGGGAGGTGTCGAGCAGTACTTC	CASTPSGAGGVEQYF
TRBJ2-6	NA	NA	TRBV2	TGTGCCAGCAGCGACATCTCTGGGGCCAACGTCCTGACTTTC	CASSDISGANVLTF
TRBJ1-2	NA	TRBD1	TRBV29-1	TGCAGCGTCTCCCGGGACAGGGGCTATGGCTACACCTTC	CSVSRDRGYGYTF
TRBJ2-2	NA	NA	TRBV4-3	TGCGCCAGCAGCCAAGATCAAGTAGCGGTTAGGACCGGGGAGCTGTTTTTT	CASSQDQVAVRTGELFF
TRBJ2-7	NA	NA	TRBV7-2	TGTGCCAGCAGCTCGACAGTTCCCTACGAGCAGTACTTC	CASSSTVPYEQYF
TRBJ1-4	NA	NA	TRBV4-1	TGCGCCAGCAGCCAAGTGCAGGATGCAACTAATGAAAAACTGTTTTTT	CASSQVQDATNEKLFF
TRBJ2-1	NA	NA	TRBV2	TGTGCCAGCTGGACTAATAGCGGCTCCTACAATGAGCAGTTCTTC	CASWTNSGSYNEQFF
TRBJ2-1	NA	NA	TRBV13	TGTGCCAGCAGCTTAGGAGGCGGGCTCAGCTACAATGAGCAGTTCTTC	CASSLGGGLSYNEQFF
TRBJ2-2	once	TRBD1	TRBV9	TGTGCCAGCAGCGTTAGACAGGGGGGCACCGGGGAGCTGTTTTTT	CASSVRQGGTGELFF
TRBJ2-3	NA	TRBD1	TRBV19	TGTGCCAGTAGCCTAACCTCGACAGGGCTAAACACAGATACGCAGTATTTT	CASSLTSTGLNTDTQYF
TRBJ1-1	NA	NA	TRBV7-7	TGTGCCAGCAGCTTCGCAGCGGACACTGAAGCTTTCTTT	CASSFAADTEAFF
TRBJ2-3	once	NA	TRBV5-1	TGCGCCAGCAGCTTCCTAGCAGGCACGCAGTATTTT	CASSFLAGTQYF
TRBJ2-3	NA	NA	TRBV10-3	TGTGCCATCAGTGAGTCCTATGGAGGGAGCGGCACAGATACGCAGTATTTT	CAISESYGGSGTDTQYF
TRBJ2-2	NA	TRBD2	TRBV30	TGTGCCTGGACTGGCGGGTCTAGCGGGGCCTCGAACACCGGGGAGCTGTTTTTT	CAWTGGSSGASNTGELFF
TRBJ2-7	once	TRBD1	TRBV4-3	TGCGCCAGCAGCCTGGACAGGGACAGGGGATTCGACGAGCAGTACTTC	CASSLDRDRGFDEQYF
TRBJ2-7	NA	TRBD2	TRBV5-1	TGCGCCAGCAGCTTGTCGACTAGCGGCTACTCCTACGAGCAGTACTTC	CASSLSTSGYSYEQYF
TRBJ1-1	NA	NA	TRBV7-8	TGTGCCAGCAGCACTTCTCATCTAAGGAGACGGAACACTGAAGCTTTCTTT	CASSTSHLRRRNTEAFF
TRBJ2-3	NA	TRBD1	TRBV19	TGTGCCAGTAGTAAGGACAGGGGCGAAGGCGCAGATACGCAGTATTTT	CASSKDRGEGADTQYF
TRBJ2-3	NA	NA	TRBV5-1	TGCGCCAGCAGCTTGGGGGTCCGGACTGGGACAGATACGCAGTATTTT	CASSLGVRTGTDTQYF
TRBJ2-1	NA	TRBD2	TRBV10-3	TGTGCCATCAGTGACAAACCGGGGACTAGAATTTTCCATGAGCAGTTCTTC	CAISDKPGTRIFHEQFF
TRBJ1-5	once	NA	TRBV25-1	TGTGCCAGACCCTCGGTTGGGGGGAGACAGCCCCAGCATTTT	CARPSVGGRQPQHF
TRBJ2-3	NA	NA	TRBV19	TGTGCCAGTAGTTTCCTCGATACGCAGTATTTT	CASSFLDTQYF
TRBJ2-1	NA	TRBD1	TRBV27	TGTGCCAGCAGTTCATCCTACAGGGGGATGTATAATGAGCAGTTCTTC	CASSSSYRGMYNEQFF